This T cell receptor beta chain emerged from a study of blood T cell repertoires in COVID-19. In this sample, this clone turned up a few times. CDR3 size: 13 residues. Germline lookup yields CDR1 LGHDT and CDR2 YNNKEL (reference sequence). The V segment lost 4 bases and the J segment 2 bases; nucleotides outside the gene matches: 1. Profiling relied on immunoSEQ multiplex PCR, and the TCRdb table lists in-frame clones only, not all of them. The sample consists of approximately 330,000 clones, 85% to 90% of them appearing once. Source material: peripheral blood. The rearrangement joins TRBV3-1 (or the pseudogene TRBV3-2) to TRBJ1-2, with 7 bases that match TRBD1. This sequence was found in a woman aged 45-65 years with active or convalescent COVID-19. As DNA, the CDR3 is TGTGCCAGCAGCCTGGACAGGAACTATGGCTACACCTTC. It yields the protein CASSLDRNYGYTF.